The 24 T cell receptor beta chains reported below all come from one sample, sequenced in a study of T cell repertoires in cytomegalovirus infection (dated by TCRdb to the late 2010s). Sequencing instrument: Illumina HiSeq 1500. TCRdb reprocessing: public reads trimmed at Q25 with fastp, clones called with MiXCR, in-frame beta chains kept. Every entry covers one CDR3 protein and lists the most common genes and DNA from its rows. This sample is represented by about 140,000 distinct CDR3 sequences; under 8% of them were singletons. More than 15% of the sample is in the top ten clones. The specimen was PBMCs. Receptors originate from a human donor in good health (CMV status not recorded). Some clones in this sample may be carry-over from other donors' samples.

This chain joins TRBV12-3 or TRBV12-4 and TRBJ1-1; 11 bases align to TRBD1. V lost 5 bases, J lost 0 bases, and 2 bases stayed unmatched. The CDR3 runs 15 residues. CDR3 in DNA: TGTGCCAGCAGTCGGACAGGGGGCGTGAACACTGAAGCTTTCTTT. Translating it yields CASSRTGGVNTEAFF.

This clonotype was found many times. The chain uses TRBV7-8 and TRBJ1-6; 7 bases map to TRBD1. V gave up 4 bases and J gave up 6 bases; unmatched junction bases: 6. The CDR3 length is 15 residues. Germline V gene sequence: CDR1 SGHVS, CDR2 FQNEAQ. Here the CDR3 DNA reads TGTGCCAGCAGCTCTCGGACAGGCCCTAATTCACCCCTCCACTTT. Translation: CASSSRTGPNSPLHF.

This sequence joins TRBV7-9 and TRBJ2-5; maybe TRBD1 (6 bases). CDR1 and CDR2 from the germline V gene are SEHNR and FQNEAQ (reference sequence). The length of the CDR3 is 15 residues. Trimming stripped 3 bases from V and 1 base from J, with 12 bases between. This chain's CDR3 is CASSLTGTPQETQYF. The CDR3 DNA reads as TGTGCCAGCAGCTTGACCGGGACACCCCAAGAGACCCAGTACTTC.

This clonotype was counted many times. V is TRBV7-2 and J is TRBJ1-2, with D maybe TRBD1 (5 bases). Per germline, CDR1 SGHTA and CDR2 FQGNSA. This CDR3 has 14 residues. V was pared by 7 bases and J by 4 bases, with 16 bases between. The CDR3 loop reads CASTHRDPVYGYTF. In DNA, the CDR3 is TGTGCCAGCACCCACCGGGACCCCGTCTATGGCTACACCTTC.

This clonotype was detected once. One base away lies a much larger clone, so this may be a sequencing read error. The chain employs TRBV6-1 and TRBJ1-1; no reliable D call. The CDR3 has 12 residues. Germline V gene sequence: CDR1 MNHNS, CDR2 SASEGT. CDR3 bases: TGTGCCAGCAGTCAAGCGGACACTGAAGCTTTCTTT. Translation gives CASSQADTEAFF.

There are many counts of this clonotype. V and J are TRBV12-3 or TRBV12-4 and TRBJ1-1; TRBD1 matches at 8 bases. Trimming removed 3 bases from V and 1 base from J; junction bases left unmatched: 7. This CDR3 region has 16 residues. DNA of the CDR3: TGTGCCAGCAGTTTCATATCCGGGACAGGGAACACTGAAGCTTTCTTT. Protein sequence: CASSFISGTGNTEAFF.

This clonotype was seen a few times. The chain joins TRBV20-1 to TRBJ2-7, with D possibly matching TRBD2 (6 bases). Germline V gene sequence: CDR1 DFQATT, CDR2 SNEGSKA (reference sequence). The CDR3 spans 15 residues. Deletions cut 3 bases from V and 1 base from J, with 16 bases between. For the CDR3, the DNA is TGCAGTGCTAGGTCGGTAGGGACTTTATCCTACGAGCAGTACTTC. Its translation: CSARSVGTLSYEQYF.

The chain recombines TRBV3-1 with TRBJ2-1; D could derive from TRBD1 or TRBD2 (5 bases each). CDR3 length: 14 residues. The V end lost 8 bases, the J end lost 4 bases, and 15 bases lay between the germline ends. CDR1 is LGHDT and CDR2 is YNNKEL in the germline V gene (reference sequence). This CDR3 is CASGGSVSYNEQFF. The CDR3 DNA sequence: TGTGCCAGCGGGGGTAGCGTCTCTTACAATGAGCAGTTCTTC.

The table lists this clonotype with many counts. The genes are TRBV7-2 and TRBJ1-1; maybe TRBD1 (5 bases). CDR1 is SGHTA, CDR2 FQGNSA, per germline. Trimming shortened V by 5 bases and J by 3 bases, and 10 bases separated the two germline ends. The CDR3 sequence is 13 residues long. The CDR3 DNA reads as TGTGCCAGCAGCCAAGGGACCTACACTGAAGCTTTCTTT. It specifies CASSQGTYTEAFF.

The chain uses TRBV20-1 and TRBJ2-1; TRBD1 matches at 7 bases. The CDR3 sequence is 14 residues long. Germline values: CDR1 DFQATT, CDR2 SNEGSKA (reference sequence). The J segment lost 9 bases and the V segment lost 0 bases, leaving 8 bases of the junction unmatched. The CDR3 DNA sequence: TGCAGTGCTAGAGACCCTAGGGGGCCGGGTGAGCAGTTCTTC. It encodes CSARDPRGPGEQFF.

This clonotype was detected a few times. The chain uses TRBV20-1 and TRBJ1-2; the match to TRBD1 covers 10 bases. Germline V gene sequence: CDR1 DFQATT, CDR2 SNEGSKA (reference sequence). This CDR3 has 15 amino acids. J lost 8 bases, V lost 6 bases, and 15 bases had no gene match. The CDR3 DNA reads as TGCAGTGCCATCCCCCCGCTTGGGACAGGGGACGGCTACACCTTC. Its protein is CSAIPPLGTGDGYTF.

V gene TRBV29-1 combines with J gene TRBJ2-7, with TRBD1 matching 9 bases. The germline CDR1 and CDR2 sequences are SQVTM and ANQGSEA. Germline trimming cut 5 bases from V and 7 bases from J; bases unmatched to any gene: 9. The CDR3 spans 13 residues. The CDR3 DNA is TGCAGCGTTAGTCCCGGGACAGGGTTTGAGCAGTACTTC. This sequence encodes CSVSPGTGFEQYF.

This clonotype showed up many times. The J gene is TRBJ1-1, the V gene TRBV7-9; unclear D gene. The germline V gene has CDR1 SEHNR and CDR2 FQNEAQ (reference sequence). The CDR3 contains 14 residues. V was trimmed by 1 base and J by 5 bases, leaving 11 bases between them. The CDR3 DNA reads TGTGCCAGCAGCTTAGTGAGTGGGGTTACTGAAGCTTTCTTT. Residues: CASSLVSGVTEAFF.

This clonotype has a count of ten or more. The rearrangement joins TRBV6-1 to TRBJ1-1, with 7 bases aligning to TRBD1. The germline CDR1 and CDR2 sequences are MNHNS and SASEGT. This CDR3 has 18 residues. The trim removed 9 bases at V and 1 base at J, leaving 20 bases unmatched. The CDR3 sequence is CASLHPTGLEKRNTEAFF. The CDR3 DNA reads as TGTGCCAGTCTACACCCGACAGGGTTGGAAAAAAGGAACACTGAAGCTTTCTTT.

This clonotype has at least ten counts. V is TRBV2 and J is TRBJ2-5; tentative D call: TRBD2 (6 bases). V was cut by 3 bases and J by 2 bases, with 7 bases left in between. The CDR3 length is 13 residues. CDR1 is SNHLY and CDR2 is FYNNEI in the germline V gene. In DNA, the CDR3 is TGTGCCAGCAGTGAGGGACTTCAAGAGACCCAGTACTTC. Its protein is CASSEGLQETQYF.

Many counts were recorded for this clonotype. The genes are TRBV19 and TRBJ1-4, with D possibly matching TRBD1 (5 bases). The V end lost 7 bases, the J end lost 4 bases, and 16 bases lay between the germline ends. Germline V gene data show CDR1 as LNHDA and CDR2 as SQIVND (reference sequence). CDR3 length: 15 residues. CDR3 sequence reads: CASTTPGRGNEKLFF. The CDR3 DNA reads as TGTGCCAGTACCACGCCTGGAAGGGGTAATGAAAAACTGTTTTTT.

The J gene is TRBJ2-1, the V gene TRBV7-6; unclear D gene. Trimming took off 0 bases at V and 8 bases at J, with 8 bases between the two ends. This CDR3 region has 13 residues. CDR1 is SGHVS, CDR2 FNYEAQ, per germline. The CDR3 loop reads CASSLAASHEQFF. The CDR3 nucleotides read TGTGCCAGCAGCTTAGCAGCGAGCCATGAGCAGTTCTTC.

This clonotype was seen repeatedly, ten times or more. V is TRBV20-1 and J is TRBJ2-2, with D possibly TRBD1 on 6 matching bases. The CDR3 length is 14 residues. The V gene's germline CDR1 is DFQATT and CDR2 SNEGSKA (reference sequence). With 6 bases removed from V and 2 bases from J, the gap between germline ends came to 13 bases. The CDR3 protein is CSAHRTVNTGELFF. The CDR3 region has the DNA TGCAGTGCCCACCGGACAGTAAACACCGGGGAGCTGTTTTTT.

This clonotype was observed at least ten times. A junction end diverges from the germline sequence, so it may reflect a read error. The chain carries TRBV2 and TRBJ2-3; 7 positions match TRBD2. In germline, CDR1 is SNHLY, CDR2 FYNNEI. CDR3 length: 15 amino acids. The CDR3 DNA follows: TGTGCCAGCAGTAAAGCGGGGCCTAGCACAGATACGCAGTATTTT. Translation gives CASSKAGPSTDTQYF.

This clonotype was found many times. V usage is TRBV28 and J usage is TRBJ1-1; 9 nucleotides agree with TRBD1. The CDR3 totals 15 residues. Germline CDR1 is MDHEN and CDR2 is SYDVKM. The V and J ends lost 3 bases and 7 bases, in that order; junction bases with no gene match: 9. The CDR3 loop is CASSLGTGLTREAFF. The CDR3 bases are TGTGCCAGCAGTTTGGGGACAGGGTTAACCCGTGAAGCTTTCTTT.

This clonotype came up many times. The chain employs TRBV7-2 and TRBJ1-1, with 10 positions matching TRBD1. J gave up 1 base and V 1 base, and 12 bases lay outside the gene matches. Germline V gene data show CDR1 as SGHTA and CDR2 as FQGNSA. This CDR3 is built from 19 residues. The CDR3 spells CASSLVGTGAKVGNTEAFF. DNA for the CDR3: TGTGCCAGCAGCTTAGTCGGGACAGGGGCCAAAGTGGGGAACACTGAAGCTTTCTTT.

This clonotype was seen at least ten times. The chain has TRBV5-4 and TRBJ2-7; 9 bases agree with TRBD2. The J segment lost 6 bases and the V segment lost 2 bases, leaving 6 bases of the junction unmatched. Germline V gene data show CDR1 as SGHNT and CDR2 as YYREEE (reference sequence). This CDR3 region has 14 residues. The CDR3 DNA sequence: TGTGCCAGCAGCTTAGCGGGGGGCTCGGGCGAGCAGTACTTC. The encoded protein is CASSLAGGSGEQYF.

This clonotype has at least ten counts. The V call is TRBV11-3, the J call TRBJ1-6, with D uncertain. Looked up from germline, CDR1 is SGHNT and CDR2 is YENEEA. CDR3 size: 14 residues. Between the trimmed V and J ends, which lost 2 bases and 12 bases, there was a span of 14 bases. CDR3 in amino acids: CASSLLGPIGPLHF. The CDR3 DNA is TGTGCCAGCAGCTTATTAGGTCCCATTGGACCCCTCCACTTT. The variable domain in full, completed from reference TRBV11-3 and TRBJ1-6, reads EAGVVQSPRYKIIEKKQPVAFWCNPISGHNTLYWYLQNLGQGPELLIRYENEEAVDDSQLPKDRFSAERLKGVDSTLKIQPAELGDSAVYLCASSLLGPIGPLHFGNGTRLTVT.

This clonotype was detected many times. The chain is built from TRBV3-1 and TRBJ1-1; no reliable D call. V lost 1 base, J lost 0 bases, and 6 bases lay in between. Germline CDR1 LGHDT, CDR2 YNNKEL (reference sequence). The CDR3 spans 14 residues. CDR3 bases: TGTGCCAGCAGCCAAGTTTCCGTGAACACTGAAGCTTTCTTT. Translation gives CASSQVSVNTEAFF.